This T cell receptor (beta chain) comes out of a study of vaccination and CD4 T cells after COVID-19 (dated by TCRdb to between 2020 and 2023). The study in broad terms: Convalescent patients had a positive SARS-CoV-2 result on nasal swab PCR, and of these patients, under ten had mild disease and one had severe disease. Six males and four females were included in the convalescent cohort, with two Hispanic individuals, seven Caucasians, two Asians and one multiracial person represented. Each participant got two doses of either the Pfizer-BioNTech BNT162b2 vaccine (n=8) or the Moderna mRNA-1273 vaccine (n=2). Post-COVID blood samples were collected from convalescent patients a median of around 100 days after diagnosis, with a range of roughly 30 to 161 days. Post-vaccine blood samples were taken a median of roughly 75 days after the second vaccine dose, with a range of about 14 to 241 days. Culture stimuli were overlapping spike peptide pools from SARS-CoV-2 and from the common cold coronaviruses HCoV-NL63, HCoV-OC43 and HCoV-229E. Control cultures received a CEFX viral epitope pool as the positive control, an HIV-1 Nef peptide pool as the negative control, or no peptide. The spike-specific CD4+ TCR repertoire was compared before and after mRNA vaccination in approximately ten COVID-19 convalescent patients and a handful of infection-naive healthy vaccine recipients.

In light of the paper, this sample's treatment or condition label describes: roughly ten-day PBMC culture with coronavirus spike peptide pools or control peptides (ViraFEST assay). To expand antigen-specific T cells with peptide pools and then pick out the expanded clonotypes through TCR sequencing, the study relied on the ViraFEST assay. Positive SARS-CoV-2 PCR tests in the convalescent patients dated from March to December 2020, before Alpha, Beta and Delta variants emerged in the United States. Each well held around 2.1 million PBMCs cultured with roughly 10 ug/ml peptide pools in IMDM containing around 5% human AB serum and around 9 IU/ml IL-2. Half of the culture medium was replaced with fresh IL-2-containing medium on days 3 and 7. Once the cells had been in culture for less than 11 days, the EasySep CD4+ T cell isolation kit was used to isolate CD4+ T cells by negative selection. Ficoll-Paque Plus gradient centrifugation was used to isolate PBMCs from whole blood, and the isolated PBMCs were then either used fresh or cryopreserved at -140C. Each culture condition was generally run in triplicate wells.

The germline V gene (reference sequence) gives CDR1 as LNHDA and CDR2 as SQIVND. The CDR3 contains 13 residues, cysteine and phenylalanine counted. Only the CDR3 DNA is retained, 39 bases long and in frame from the first base. Trimming removed 7 bases from V and 6 bases from J, leaving 15 bases between the germline ends. On this clonotype itself: Its recognized antigen is unknown. It has no much larger one-base neighbor in the sample; base qualities were not kept.

The paper as a whole reports these results and caveats: Of the vaccine-specific clones in convalescent patients, 304 of 307, or nearly all, reacted only to SARS-CoV-2 spike and did not cross-react with common cold coronaviruses. Relatively few convalescent patients were included in the study, and early timepoints after natural infection were not analyzed. In convalescent patients, a median roughly 85% of post-vaccine SARS-CoV-2-reactive clones were detected only after vaccination, suggesting vaccine-specific priming. Although the median number of SARS-CoV-2-reactive clonotypes went up from some 23 after infection to around 40 after vaccination, the increase was not significant.

Receptors were amplified or captured by PCR. DNA from cultured CD4+ T cells underwent TCR sequencing with the Oncomine TCR Beta short-read assay at the Johns Hopkins FTIC core. The QIAamp micro DNA kit was used to extract genomic DNA from the cultured CD4+ T cells. The Oncomine TCR Beta libraries from cultured CD4+ T cells were pooled using unique dual indexes and then sequenced on an Illumina iSeq 100. In the authors' own workflow: Non-productive sequences were filtered out, and CDR3s that did not start with C, did not end with F or W, or were shorter than 7 amino acids were discarded. Antigen-specific clonotypes were identified with the MANAFEST web application by comparing peptide-stimulated wells with reference and other culture wells. For a clone to be called positive, the clone needed an FDR below 0.05, an odds ratio above 5, and a productive frequency above 0.1% in at least two of three replicate wells. A clonotype counted as cross-reactive if it showed significant expansion both in the SARS-CoV-2 spike wells and in at least one common cold coronavirus spike condition. Levenshtein distances (stringdist) and unrooted phylogenetic trees (ape) in R version 3.6.1 were used to assess CDR3 homology. TCRdb cleaned the public reads at Q25 with fastp, built clones with MiXCR and kept in-frame beta chains. Each record represents a unique CDR3 protein, reported with the most common genes and DNA among its rows. These V and J calls rely on TCRdb rather than the paper's analysis. The sample table contains some 15,000 distinct CDR3 sequences; only one count was recorded for 73% of them. The top ten constitute 11% of the sample.

Sequenced input: CD4+ T cells from blood, cultured in vitro. Rearrangement joined TRBV19 to TRBJ1-1, and possibly TRBD1, on 6 matching bases. This sequence was found in a human donor who had recovered from COVID-19. The CDR3 protein is CASTRGGAAEAFF. The DNA sequence reads TGTGCCAGTACCAGGGGAGGGGCGGCTGAAGCTTTCTTT.